This section outlines one T cell receptor (beta chain) sequence together with its context. As yet, its antigen is unknown. This specimen belongs to a study of shared clonotypes between healthy human individuals. Study-level background: Per donor, CD8 memory used one plate, CD8 naive used two, CD4 memory used three and CD4 naive used three. Findings of the study overall: Compared with memory subsets, naive subsets generally had larger estimated richness. Genetic and exposure-history diversity was limited by the few donors.

Authors' processing steps: Owing to the provision of junction-only sequences devoid of quality scores by immunoSEQ, filtering differed. TCRdb's table, derived via immunoSEQ multiplex PCR, lists solely in-frame clones and lacks some. Clonal size and the V and J genes are those of that table, whereas D and trimming came from the DNA. The sample has about 2.4 million clones; around 90% are singletons. V was pared by 3 bases and J by 0 bases, with 14 bases of the junction left unmatched. CDR1 is SGHTS and CDR2 is YDEGEE in the germline V gene. The CDR3 spans 19 residues. The chain employs TRBV5-8 and TRBJ2-7, with 11 bases lining up with TRBD1. Source material: naive CD4+ T cells sorted from blood. Subset of the sample: CD45RA+ positively selected. The clonotype comes from a man younger than 35 in good health. CDR3 in amino acids: CASSWERGTGGSPSYEQYF. The CDR3 DNA is TGTGCCAGCAGCTGGGAGAGGGGGACAGGGGGTTCCCCCTCCTACGAGCAGTACTTC.